The clone carrying this TCR beta chain came up many times. Its target is not known. The template was RNA from unsorted bulk tissue. Distant lung tissue was collected more than 3 cm away from the tumor edge. Chemotherapy-naive patients with new lung cancer underwent thoracic surgery in China, August–November 2014. This record belongs to a study of tumor and adjacent non-tumor tissue in lung cancer. Overall study: Patients comprised eleven to twelve adenocarcinoma, a couple of squamous cell carcinoma and 1 small cell lung cancer.

Three rounds of nested PCR, following a modified ARM-PCR protocol, produced the TCRbeta library. In TCRdb, the multiplex PCR reads were re-called with MiXCR into one record per CDR3 protein. Of over 100,000 distinct CDR3 sequences listed, under 65% are singletons. The CDR3 totals 16 residues. The junction had 9 bases not matched to a gene; V was cut back by 5 bases and J by 4 bases. Germline V gene data show CDR1 as MNHEY and CDR2 as SVGAGI. Broader study findings: Tumor tissue had significantly higher TCR diversity than normal lung. Normal lung showed higher cumulative top 100 clone frequency than tumor.

The chain employs TRBV6-5 and TRBJ2-2; 8 bases line up with TRBD2. The source is a man between 60 and 75 years old with non-small cell lung cancer. The specimen sequenced was distant non-tumor lung tissue. Written as DNA, the CDR3 is TGTGCCAGCAGTCAACGGGGGGGCCGGGGCACCGGGGAGCTGTTTTTT. Translated, it gives CASSQRGGRGTGELFF.